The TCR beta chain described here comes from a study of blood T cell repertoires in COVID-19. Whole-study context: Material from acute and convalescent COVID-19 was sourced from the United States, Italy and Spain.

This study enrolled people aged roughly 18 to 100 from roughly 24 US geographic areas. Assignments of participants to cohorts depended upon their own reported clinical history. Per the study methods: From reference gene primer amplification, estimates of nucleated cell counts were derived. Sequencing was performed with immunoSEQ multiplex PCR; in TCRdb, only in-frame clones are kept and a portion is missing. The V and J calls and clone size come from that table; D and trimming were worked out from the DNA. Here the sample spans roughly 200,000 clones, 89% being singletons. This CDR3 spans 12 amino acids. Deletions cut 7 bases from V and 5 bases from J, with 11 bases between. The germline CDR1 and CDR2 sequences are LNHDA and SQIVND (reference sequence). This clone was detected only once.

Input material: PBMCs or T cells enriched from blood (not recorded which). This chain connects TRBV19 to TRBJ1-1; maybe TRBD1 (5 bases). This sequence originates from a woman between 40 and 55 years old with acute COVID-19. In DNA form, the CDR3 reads TGTGCCAGTACAATGGGGGGTACTGAAGCTTTCTTT. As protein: CASTMGGTEAFF.